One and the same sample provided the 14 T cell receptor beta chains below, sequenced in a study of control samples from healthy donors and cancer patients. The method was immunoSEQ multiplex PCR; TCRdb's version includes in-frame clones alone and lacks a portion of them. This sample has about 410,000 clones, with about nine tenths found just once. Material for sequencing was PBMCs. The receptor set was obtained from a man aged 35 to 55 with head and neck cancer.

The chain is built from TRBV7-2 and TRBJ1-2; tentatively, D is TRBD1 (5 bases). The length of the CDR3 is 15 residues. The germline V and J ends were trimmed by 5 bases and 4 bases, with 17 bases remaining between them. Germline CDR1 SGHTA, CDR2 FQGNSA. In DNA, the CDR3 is TGTGCCAGCAGCCGCCCTGGGGGGGAAGTCTATGGCTACACCTTC. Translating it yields CASSRPGGEVYGYTF.

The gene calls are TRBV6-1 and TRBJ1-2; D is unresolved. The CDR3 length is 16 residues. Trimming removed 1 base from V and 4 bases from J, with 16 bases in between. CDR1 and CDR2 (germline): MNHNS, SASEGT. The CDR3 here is CASSEVGSPEGYGYTF. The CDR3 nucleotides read TGTGCCAGCAGTGAAGTTGGTAGCCCTGAGGGCTATGGCTACACCTTC.

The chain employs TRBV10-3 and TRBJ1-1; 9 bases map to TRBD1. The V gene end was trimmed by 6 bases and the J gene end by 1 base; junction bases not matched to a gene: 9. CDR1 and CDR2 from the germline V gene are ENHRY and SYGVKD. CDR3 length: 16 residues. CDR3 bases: TGTGCCATCAGGGCCGGCGGGGACAGGGAGAACACTGAAGCTTTCTTT. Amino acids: CAIRAGGDRENTEAFF.

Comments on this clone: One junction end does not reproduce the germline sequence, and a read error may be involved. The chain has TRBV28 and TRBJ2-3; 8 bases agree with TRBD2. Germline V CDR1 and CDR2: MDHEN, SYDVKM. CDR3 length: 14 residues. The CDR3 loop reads CASGFAGGLDTQYF. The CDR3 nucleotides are TGTGCCAGCGGTTTTGCGGGGGGCCTAGATACGCAGTATTTT. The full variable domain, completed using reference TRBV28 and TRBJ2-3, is DVKVTQSSRYLVKRTGEKVFLECVQDMDHENMFWYRQDPGLGLRLIYFSYDVKMKEKGDIPEGYSVSREKKERFSLILESASTNQTSMYLCASGFAGGLDTQYFGPGTRLTVL.

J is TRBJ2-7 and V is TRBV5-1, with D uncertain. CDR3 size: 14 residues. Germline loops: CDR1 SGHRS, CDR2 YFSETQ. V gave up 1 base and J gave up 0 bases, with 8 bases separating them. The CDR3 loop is CASSLMASSYEQYF. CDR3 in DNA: TGCGCCAGCAGCTTGATGGCTAGCTCCTACGAGCAGTACTTC. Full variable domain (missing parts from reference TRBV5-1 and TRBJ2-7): KAGVTQTPRYLIKTRGQQVTLSCSPISGHRSVSWYQQTPGQGLQFLFEYFSETQRNKGNFPGRFSGRQFSNSRSEMNVSTLELGDSALYLCASSLMASSYEQYFGPGTRLTVT.

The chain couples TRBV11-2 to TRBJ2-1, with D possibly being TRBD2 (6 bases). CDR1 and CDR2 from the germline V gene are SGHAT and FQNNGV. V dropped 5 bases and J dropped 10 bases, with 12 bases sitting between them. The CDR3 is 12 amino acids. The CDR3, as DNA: TGTGCCAGCAGCCTCGGGGGAGAGGAGCAGTTCTTC. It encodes CASSLGGEEQFF.

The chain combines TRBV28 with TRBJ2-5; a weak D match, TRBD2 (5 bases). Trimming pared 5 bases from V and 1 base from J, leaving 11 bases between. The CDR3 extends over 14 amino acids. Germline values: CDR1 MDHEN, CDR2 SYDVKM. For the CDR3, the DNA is TGTGCCAGCAGTACTAGGGTAGGCCAAGAGACCCAGTACTTC. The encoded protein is CASSTRVGQETQYF.

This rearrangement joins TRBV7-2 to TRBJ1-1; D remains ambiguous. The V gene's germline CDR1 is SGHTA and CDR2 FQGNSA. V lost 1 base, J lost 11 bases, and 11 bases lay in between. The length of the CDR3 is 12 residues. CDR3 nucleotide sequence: TGTGCCAGCAGCTTAGGGACGATGGGCGCTTTCTTT. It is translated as CASSLGTMGAFF.

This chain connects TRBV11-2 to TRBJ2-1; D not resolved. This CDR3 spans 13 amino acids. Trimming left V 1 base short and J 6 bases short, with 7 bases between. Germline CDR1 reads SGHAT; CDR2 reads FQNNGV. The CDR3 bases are TGTGCCAGCAGCTTAGTGGTCGTCAATGAGCAGTTCTTC. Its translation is CASSLVVVNEQFF.

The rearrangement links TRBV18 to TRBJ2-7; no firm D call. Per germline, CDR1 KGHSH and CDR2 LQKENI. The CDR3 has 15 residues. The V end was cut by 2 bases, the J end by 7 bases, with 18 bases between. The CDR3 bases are TGTGCCAGCTCACCAGACATGGCAGTTATAGTAGAGCAGTACTTC. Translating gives CASSPDMAVIVEQYF.

This CDR3 reads CASSYGTSFDEQYF. As DNA, the CDR3 is TGTGCCAGCAGTTACGGGACTAGCTTCGACGAGCAGTACTTC. The V gene is TRBV3-1 (or the pseudogene TRBV3-2), the J gene TRBJ2-7; 9 nucleotides match TRBD2. The CDR3 runs 14 residues. V lost 6 bases to trimming and J lost 5 bases; unmatched junction nucleotides: 8. Per the germline V gene, CDR1 is LGHDT and CDR2 is YNNKEL (reference sequence).

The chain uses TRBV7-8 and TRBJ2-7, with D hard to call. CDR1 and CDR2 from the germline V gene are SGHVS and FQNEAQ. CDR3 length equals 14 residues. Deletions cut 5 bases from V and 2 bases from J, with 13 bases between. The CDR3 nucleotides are TGTGCCAGCAGCCCAATAAGGGCCGCCTACGAGCAGTACTTC. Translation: CASSPIRAAYEQYF.

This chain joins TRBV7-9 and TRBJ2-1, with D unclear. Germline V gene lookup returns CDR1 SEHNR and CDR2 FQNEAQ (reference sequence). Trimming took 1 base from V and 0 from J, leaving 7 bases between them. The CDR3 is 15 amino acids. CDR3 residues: CASSLGRLSYNEQFF. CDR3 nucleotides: TGTGCCAGCAGCTTAGGGCGTCTCTCCTACAATGAGCAGTTCTTC.

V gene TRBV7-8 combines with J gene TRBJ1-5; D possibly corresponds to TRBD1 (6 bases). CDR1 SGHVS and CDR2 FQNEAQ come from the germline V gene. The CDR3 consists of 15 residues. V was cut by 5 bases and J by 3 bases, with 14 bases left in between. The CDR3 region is CASSPRTAINQPQHF. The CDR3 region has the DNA TGTGCCAGCAGCCCGAGGACAGCAATCAATCAGCCCCAGCATTTT.